A selection of T cell receptor beta chains follows, all from one sample in a study of blood T cell repertoires in COVID-19. Clones were read by immunoSEQ multiplex PCR, and TCRdb kept only the in-frame ones, dropping some. The sample lists more than 300,000 clones; about nine tenths were seen once. Sequenced material: peripheral blood. Receptor source: a woman aged 50 to 60 with COVID-19, enrolled during active disease. Both conserved end residues are part of each CDR3. A D gene is named only where the DNA matches it firmly.

NA TRBJ1-2 TRBV24-1 CATSDTDRLSGYTF TGTGCCACCAGTGATACCGACAGGCTCTCGGGCTACACCTTC
TRBD1 TRBJ1-2 TRBV25-1 CASSELGQGGNYGYTF TGTGCCAGCAGTGAACTGGGACAGGGAGGTAACTATGGCTACACCTTC
NA TRBJ1-2 TRBV4-1 CASSQEGGYGYTF TGCGCCAGCAGCCAAGAAGGGGGTTATGGCTACACCTTC
NA TRBJ2-7 TRBV15 CATSREPGQMSEQYF TGTGCCACCAGCAGAGAGCCCGGACAGATGAGCGAGCAGTACTTC
NA TRBJ2-2 TRBV30 CAWSVHSGELFF TGTGCCTGGAGTGTACACAGCGGGGAGCTGTTTTTT
NA TRBJ1-3 TRBV2 CASTGLSGNTIYF TGTGCCAGCACTGGACTGTCCGGAAACACCATATATTTT
TRBD1 TRBJ1-1 TRBV7-9 CASSWGQMNTEAFF TGTGCCAGCAGCTGGGGACAGATGAACACTGAAGCTTTCTTT
NA TRBJ2-7 TRBV21-1 CASSIMRKDSDFYEQYF TGTGCCAGCAGCATAATGCGAAAGGACTCCGACTTTTACGAGCAGTACTTC
TRBD1 TRBJ2-7 TRBV19 CASSIDGQAGEQYF TGTGCCAGTAGTATAGATGGACAGGCTGGTGAGCAGTACTTC
NA TRBJ2-7 TRBV5-1 CASSRDNYEQYF TGCGCCAGCAGCAGGGACAACTACGAGCAGTACTTC
NA TRBJ2-1 TRBV18 CASSHSSPKAYNEQFF TGTGCCAGCTCACATTCTAGTCCGAAAGCCTACAATGAGCAGTTCTTC
TRBD1 TRBJ2-7 TRBV5-1 CASSLGMGQGARDEQYF TGCGCCAGCAGCTTGGGTATGGGGCAGGGGGCGCGGGACGAGCAGTACTTC
TRBD1 TRBJ2-7 TRBV6-5 CASTSGTGYSEQYF TGTGCCAGCACTTCAGGGACAGGGTACTCCGAGCAGTACTTC
TRBD1 TRBJ1-1 TRBV5-1 CASSLPGQGTEAFF TGCGCCAGCAGCCTACCGGGACAGGGGACTGAAGCTTTCTTT
NA TRBJ2-3 TRBV6-2/TRBV6-3 CASSYRQRTDTQYF TGTGCCAGCAGTTATCGACAGCGCACAGATACGCAGTATTTT
NA TRBJ1-3 TRBV3-1/TRBV3-2 CASSQDQIRAVWPFGNTIYF TGTGCCAGCAGCCAAGACCAGATCAGGGCGGTGTGGCCATTTGGAAACACCATATATTTT